This TCR beta chain was sequenced for a study of OX40 agonist ivuxolimab in advanced cancers. General observations from the study: Relative to CD4+, CD8+ T cells held more expanded clones on average.

Produced via immunoSEQ multiplex PCR; TCRdb's table is partial and in-frame only. The table records roughly 80,000 clones, 70% to 90% of them present only once. Germline-derived CDR1 and CDR2 are SGHTA and FQGNSA. V was clipped by 3 bases and J by 0 bases; unmatched bases: 4. The CDR3 is 16 residues long. As concerns this clone: Its cognate antigen is unknown.

The specimen comprised CD4+ or CD8+ T cells sorted from blood, sampled in a trial of the OX40 agonist ivuxolimab. The source is an adult with an advanced solid tumor such as melanoma, head and neck, liver or kidney cancer. The chain couples TRBV7-2 to TRBJ1-4; 7 positions agree with TRBD1. The CDR3, as DNA: TGTGCCAGCAGCTTGAGGGGGCCAACAACTAATGAAAAACTGTTTTTT. It yields the protein CASSLRGPTTNEKLFF.